One T cell receptor beta chain is described in this entry. Profiling relied on immunoSEQ multiplex PCR, and the TCRdb table lists in-frame clones only, not all of them. This sample has about 660,000 clones, with 88% found just once. This specimen comes from a study of shared T cell receptors in the human thymus. Germline CDR1 LNHNV, CDR2 YYDKDF (reference sequence). V gave up 0 bases and J gave up 2 bases, with 11 bases separating them. This CDR3 contains 16 residues. The sample was also linked to a second study, of human thymus T cells. This second report adds: Serving as donors were healthy Finnish infants, each of whom was having open corrective surgery for congenital heart defects. Corrective cardiac operations yielded the resected thymus tissue. Highly overlapping thymic repertoires in unrelated individuals were reported by related research.

The receptor was derived from a boy under three years old with a congenital heart defect. Sequenced material: thymocytes. The chain uses TRBV15 and TRBJ1-3; D is ambiguous. CDR3 in amino acids: CATSRDLGSAGNTIYF. The CDR3 DNA follows: TGTGCCACCAGCAGAGATCTGGGCTCAGCTGGAAACACCATATATTTT.